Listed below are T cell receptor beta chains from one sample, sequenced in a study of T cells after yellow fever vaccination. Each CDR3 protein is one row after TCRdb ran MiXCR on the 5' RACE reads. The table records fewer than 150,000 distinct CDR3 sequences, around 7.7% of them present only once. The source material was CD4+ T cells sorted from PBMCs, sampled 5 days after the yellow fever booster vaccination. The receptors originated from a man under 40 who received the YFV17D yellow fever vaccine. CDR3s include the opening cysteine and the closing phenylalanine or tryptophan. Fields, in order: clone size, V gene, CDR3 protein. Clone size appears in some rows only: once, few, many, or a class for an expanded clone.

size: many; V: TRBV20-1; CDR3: CSASLRSVAYEQYF
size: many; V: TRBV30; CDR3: CAWRVVAPYNSPLHF
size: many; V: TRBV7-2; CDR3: CASSPRTSTGELFF
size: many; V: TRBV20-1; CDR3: CSARQTTGGNSPLHF
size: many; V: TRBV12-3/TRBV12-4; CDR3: CASSGIWTENTGELFF
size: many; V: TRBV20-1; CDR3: CSARIVSSGNTIYF
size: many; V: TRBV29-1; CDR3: CSVIGQGRTEAFF
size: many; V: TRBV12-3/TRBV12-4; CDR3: CASSIRQDQETQYF
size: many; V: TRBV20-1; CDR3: CSASSTQGGSYEQYF
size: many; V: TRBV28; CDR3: CASSSGEDTQYF
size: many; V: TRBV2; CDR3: CASSGLAGSLYF
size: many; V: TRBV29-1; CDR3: CSVEARSGETQYF
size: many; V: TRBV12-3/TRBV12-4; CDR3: CASSFRAGNTEAFF
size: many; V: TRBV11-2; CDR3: CASSPQGGAFF
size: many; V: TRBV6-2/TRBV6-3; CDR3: CASTPWGYNEQFF
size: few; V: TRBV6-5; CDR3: CASSYSNRRQETQYF
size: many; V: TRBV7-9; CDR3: CASSLAGGDGYTF
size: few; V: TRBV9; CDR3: CASSVVPGHLSSGANVLTF
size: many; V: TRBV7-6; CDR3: CASSLIAPVAGGTDTQYF
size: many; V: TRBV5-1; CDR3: CASSYIAGGSDTQYF
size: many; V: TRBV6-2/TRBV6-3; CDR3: CASSVGTEAFF
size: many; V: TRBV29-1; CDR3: CSVAWRDTDTQYF
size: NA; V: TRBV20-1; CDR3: CCASRDDAGLDSEQYF
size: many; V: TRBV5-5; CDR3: CASSLAAGADGNTIYF
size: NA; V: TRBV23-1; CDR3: CASSQPKRPEQFF
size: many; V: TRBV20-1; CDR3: CSAENTGKQFF
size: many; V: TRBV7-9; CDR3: CASRREGGNTEAFF
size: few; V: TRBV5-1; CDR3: CASSTGPGGYNEQFF
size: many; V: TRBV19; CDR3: CASSTWTGGLNEKLFF
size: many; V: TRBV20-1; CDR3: CSAHRTGRTYEQYF
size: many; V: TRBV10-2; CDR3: CASSDPDTQYF
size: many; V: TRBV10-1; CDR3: CASSTRYTDTQYF
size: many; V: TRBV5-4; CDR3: CASSLITGGRETQYF
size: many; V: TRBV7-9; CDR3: CASSLGGRDPSNQPQHF
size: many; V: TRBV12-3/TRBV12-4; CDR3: CASSSSGSNEQFF
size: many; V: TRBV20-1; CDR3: CSRGRAGQPQHF
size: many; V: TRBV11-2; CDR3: CASSFDKSTNEKLFF
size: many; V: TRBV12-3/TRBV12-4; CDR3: CASGWTGSYNEQFF
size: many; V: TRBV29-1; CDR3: CSGLRTTGELFF
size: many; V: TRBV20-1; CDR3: CSASQGTEAFF
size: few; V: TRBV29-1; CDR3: CSVGASGRLADTQYF
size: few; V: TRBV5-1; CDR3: CASSLGVAETQYF